These 31 T cell receptor beta chains were sequenced from one sample in a study of technical replicates of blood from several donors. The table came from immunoSEQ multiplex PCR; TCRdb's copy has only in-frame clones and leaves some out. The data contain almost 90,000 clones, 85% to 95% of them singletons. Input material: T cells isolated from PBMCs. The receptors were gathered from a human donor in good health.

The rearrangement uses TRBV9 and TRBJ2-7; 8 bases fit TRBD2. Trimming took 0 bases from V and 6 from J; bases not matched to a gene: 8. Per germline, CDR1 SGDLS and CDR2 YYNGEE. The CDR3 loop spans 15 amino acids. In DNA, the CDR3 is TGTGCCAGCAGCGTAGATCCGGGAGGGCCCGGCGAGCAGTACTTC. Translated: CASSVDPGGPGEQYF.

V usage is TRBV4-1 and J usage is TRBJ1-2; no clear D. CDR1 and CDR2 from the germline V gene are MGHRA and YSYEKL. Trimming removed 0 bases at V and 4 bases at J, with 9 bases between. The CDR3 length is 14 residues. Here the CDR3 DNA reads TGCGCCAGCAGCCAAGAATCAACTATCTATGGCTACACCTTC. As protein: CASSQESTIYGYTF.

In DNA form, the CDR3 reads TGTGCCAGCAGCCCCGGACTGATCTACAATGAGCAGTTCTTC. Encoded protein: CASSPGLIYNEQFF. The chain recombines TRBV9 with TRBJ2-1; maybe TRBD2 (5 bases). The V gene lost 4 bases and the J gene lost 3 bases, with 11 bases spanning the gap. The CDR3 consists of 14 residues. CDR1 and CDR2 (germline): SGDLS, YYNGEE.

V usage is TRBV6-6 and J usage is TRBJ2-7, with 9 nucleotides matching TRBD2. The germline gives CDR1 MNHNY, CDR2 SVGAGI (reference sequence). The J segment lost 2 bases and the V segment lost 8 bases, leaving 7 bases of the junction unmatched. This CDR3 has 14 residues. DNA of the CDR3: TGTGCCAGCCAAACCGGCGGGGGGGCCTACGAGCAGTACTTC. Amino acid sequence: CASQTGGGAYEQYF.

This rearrangement joins TRBV29-1 to TRBJ2-1; TRBD2 matches at 8 bases. Trimming cost V 6 bases and J 3 bases; bases outside gene matches: 7. CDR1 and CDR2 (germline): SQVTM, ANQGSEA. CDR3 length: 14 amino acids. The CDR3 reads CSVGSGSIYNEQFF. The CDR3, as DNA: TGCAGCGTAGGGAGCGGGAGTATCTACAATGAGCAGTTCTTC.

This clone occurred a few times. For the CDR3, the DNA is TGTGCCAGTACGGGAGCCTATGGCTACACCTTC. It codes for CASTGAYGYTF. The chain carries TRBV6-1 and TRBJ1-2; D is uncertain. The CDR3 has 11 amino acids. V lost 9 bases and J lost 4, with 9 bases in between. Germline CDR1 is MNHNS and CDR2 is SASEGT.

The chain has TRBV4-2 and TRBJ2-1; TRBD2 is a possible D gene (6 bases). V was clipped by 1 base and J by 8 bases, with 18 bases between them. CDR1 and CDR2 from the germline V gene are LGHNA and YNFKEQ. This CDR3 region has 16 residues. CDR3 sequence reads: CASSQAVGGGKDEQFF. The CDR3 nucleotides read TGTGCCAGCAGCCAAGCCGTAGGCGGCGGGAAGGATGAGCAGTTCTTC.

The V gene is TRBV9, the J gene TRBJ2-3, with TRBD2 identical over 10 bases. The CDR3 contains 16 residues. Germline CDR1 SGDLS, CDR2 YYNGEE. V shed 1 base, J shed 4 bases, and the junction held 6 bases outside the gene matches. This chain's CDR3 is CASSVKLAGAADTQYF. The DNA for the CDR3 is TGTGCCAGCAGCGTAAAGCTAGCGGGAGCAGCAGATACGCAGTATTTT.

With regard to this clone: Relative to the germline gene, one junction end is altered; a read error may explain this. This chain links TRBV11-2 with TRBJ2-7, with D maybe TRBD2 (6 bases). This CDR3 contains 17 residues. The germline CDR1 and CDR2 sequences are SGHAT and FQNNGV. The CDR3: CASSLERERVLSYEQYF. The CDR3 DNA sequence: TGTGCCAGCAGTTTAGAGAGGGAGCGGGTCCTATCCTACGAGCAGTACTTC.

V is TRBV19 and J is TRBJ2-7, with TRBD1 matching over 11 bases. Per the germline V gene, CDR1 is LNHDA and CDR2 is SQIVND (reference sequence). The CDR3 covers 14 residues. J gave up 4 bases and V 7 bases, and 6 bases lay outside the gene matches. The CDR3 coding sequence is TGTGCCAGTAAGGCCGGACAGGGGGCTTACGAGCAGTACTTC. Translating it yields CASKAGQGAYEQYF. The entire variable domain, with the rest obtained from reference TRBV19 and TRBJ2-7, is as follows: DGGITQSPKYLFRKEGQNVTLSCEQNLNHDAMYWYRQDPGQGLRLIYYSQIVNDFQKGDIAEGYSVSREKKESFPLTVTSAQKNPTAFYLCASKAGQGAYEQYFGPGTRLTVT.

The rearrangement uses TRBV28 and TRBJ2-7; D gene uncertain. V was shortened by 5 bases and J by 4 bases, with 6 bases between the two germline ends. From germline, CDR1 is MDHEN and CDR2 SYDVKM. This CDR3 region has 11 residues. The CDR3 DNA reads as TGTGCCAGCAGTACAGTTTACGAGCAGTACTTC. Protein sequence: CASSTVYEQYF.

The chain uses TRBV7-9 and TRBJ2-7, with D possibly TRBD2 on 5 matching bases. CDR1 and CDR2 (germline): SEHNR, FQNEAQ (reference sequence). Trimming stripped 5 bases from V and 0 bases from J, with 17 bases between. The CDR3 is 16 amino acids. Written as DNA, the CDR3 is TGTGCCAGCAGCGGACTTACGGTTGATACCTCCTACGAGCAGTACTTC. This translates into CASSGLTVDTSYEQYF.

V and J are TRBV6-5 and TRBJ1-1; D is unclear. Germline loops: CDR1 MNHEY, CDR2 SVGAGI. V lost 0 bases and J lost 11, with 7 bases in between. This CDR3 has 11 amino acids. In nucleotides, the CDR3 is TGTGCCAGCAGTTACTCAGGTAGCGCTTTCTTT. It yields the protein CASSYSGSAFF.

The chain combines TRBV13 with TRBJ1-4; 9 bases are a match to TRBD1. CDR1 and CDR2 (germline): PRHDT, FYEKMQ (reference sequence). V lost 6 bases to trimming and J lost 8 bases; unmatched junction nucleotides: 10. CDR3 length equals 15 residues. The CDR3 reads CASSRMDRGGEKLFF. The DNA of the CDR3 is TGTGCCAGCAGTCGTATGGACAGGGGAGGGGAAAAACTGTTTTTT.

The V call is TRBV9, the J call TRBJ2-3; 7 nucleotides line up with TRBD1. The CDR3 is 19 residues long. Trimming at V came to 4 bases and at J to 0 bases, leaving 17 bases not matched to a gene. The V gene's germline CDR1 is SGDLS and CDR2 YYNGEE. The CDR3 spells CASSPSSGGDDSSTDTQYF. CDR3 sequence (DNA): TGTGCCAGCAGCCCCAGTTCAGGGGGTGACGACTCTAGCACAGATACGCAGTATTTT.

The V gene is TRBV5-4, the J gene TRBJ2-1, with a weak D call TRBD2 (6 bases). The CDR3 runs 12 residues. The V gene's germline CDR1 is SGHNT and CDR2 YYREEE (reference sequence). The V and J ends lost 1 base and 10 bases respectively, with 9 bases between them. In DNA form, the CDR3 reads TGTGCCAGCAGCTTGCCGGGAGTCGAGCAGTTCTTC. Protein: CASSLPGVEQFF.

This chain uses TRBV27 with TRBJ2-4; no definite D call. The CDR3 covers 16 residues. V was trimmed by 1 base and J by 8 bases, leaving 18 bases between them. Germline V gene sequence: CDR1 MNHEY, CDR2 SMNVEV (reference sequence). The CDR3 protein is CASSLFSPPAVDIQYF. CDR3 nucleotides: TGTGCCAGCAGTTTATTCTCCCCCCCGGCGGTGGACATTCAGTACTTC.

The gene calls are TRBV25-1 and TRBJ1-1, with 7 bases aligning to TRBD1. Germline V gene lookup returns CDR1 MGHDK and CDR2 SYGVNS. The CDR3 is made up of 15 amino acids. With 1 base clipped from V and 1 base from J, the junction kept 3 bases outside the gene matches. CDR3 sequence: CASSEWAGGNTEAFF. CDR3 nucleotides: TGTGCCAGCAGTGAATGGGCAGGGGGGAACACTGAAGCTTTCTTT.

The rearrangement links TRBV5-1 to TRBJ2-7, with 9 positions matching TRBD2. The CDR3 is 15 residues long. Germline V gives CDR1 SGHRS, CDR2 YFSETQ. The junction had 3 bases not matched to a gene; V was cut back by 0 bases and J by 2 bases. Here the CDR3 reads CASSLAAGGPYEQYF. The CDR3 region has the DNA TGCGCCAGCAGCTTGGCGGCGGGAGGGCCCTACGAGCAGTACTTC.

This chain joins TRBV4-1 and TRBJ2-3; 13 bases fit TRBD2. In germline, CDR1 is MGHRA, CDR2 YSYEKL. Trimming took 3 bases from V and 6 from J; bases not matched to a gene: 3. This CDR3 region has 15 residues. CDR3 sequence: CASSHLTSGRDTQYF. The CDR3 DNA follows: TGCGCCAGCAGCCACCTGACTAGCGGGAGGGATACGCAGTATTTT.

The genes are TRBV7-9 and TRBJ1-3; TRBD1 matches 7 bases. V shed 5 bases, J shed 2 bases, and the junction held 12 bases outside the gene matches. In germline, CDR1 is SEHNR, CDR2 FQNEAQ (reference sequence). The CDR3 is 17 residues long. CDR3 nucleotides: TGTGCCAGCAGCGATCCACAGGGGAGATTTACTGGAAACACCATATATTTT. Amino acid sequence: CASSDPQGRFTGNTIYF.

The chain joins TRBV15 to TRBJ2-7; 10 bases match TRBD2. After removal of 1 base from V and 4 bases from J, the junction contained 10 bases not matched to a gene. The CDR3 spans 17 residues. The germline V gene has CDR1 LNHNV and CDR2 YYDKDF (reference sequence). The CDR3 region has the DNA TGTGCCACCAGCAGAGGGGGAGCGGGAGGGCCAAAGTACGAGCAGTACTTC. Translated: CATSRGGAGGPKYEQYF.

V usage is TRBV5-1 and J usage is TRBJ2-7, with 12 positions matching TRBD2. This CDR3 is 13 amino acids long. Germline V gene lookup returns CDR1 SGHRS and CDR2 YFSETQ. The V and J ends lost 5 bases and 6 bases, in that order; junction bases with no gene match: 3. CDR3 sequence: CASRSSGRVEQYF. The CDR3, as DNA: TGCGCCAGCAGGTCTAGCGGGAGGGTCGAGCAGTACTTC.

This chain uses TRBV5-4 with TRBJ1-5; D might be TRBD1 (6 bases). Trimming left V 0 bases short and J 1 base short, with 11 bases between. Germline values: CDR1 SGHNT, CDR2 YYREEE (reference sequence). The CDR3 extends over 16 amino acids. The CDR3 sequence: CASSLVADRSNQPQHF. CDR3 coding DNA: TGTGCCAGCAGCTTGGTCGCTGACAGGAGCAATCAGCCCCAGCATTTT. Based on the CDR3 plus reference TRBV5-4 and TRBJ1-5, the full variable domain is ETGVTQSPTHLIKTRGQQVTLRCSSQSGHNTVSWYQQALGQGPQFIFQYYREEENGRGNFPPRFSGLQFPNYSSELNVNALELDDSALYLCASSLVADRSNQPQHFGDGTRLSIL.

The rearrangement uses TRBV21-1 and TRBJ1-5. TRBV21-1 is flagged as a pseudogene. The CDR3 totals 14 residues. CDR3 sequence: CASSKGGFNQPQHF. CDR3 nucleotides: TGTGCCAGCAGCAAGGGGGGTTTCAATCAGCCCCAGCATTTT.

The J gene is TRBJ1-5, the V gene TRBV2; 8 bases align to TRBD1. Trimming at V came to 6 bases and at J to 2 bases, leaving 12 bases not matched to a gene. Looked up from germline, CDR1 is SNHLY and CDR2 is FYNNEI. The CDR3 is made up of 17 amino acids. CDR3 coding DNA: TGTGCCAGCAGAGCGACCCTTGACAGGGGAGGCAATCAGCCCCAGCATTTT. This encodes CASRATLDRGGNQPQHF.

The V gene is TRBV4-1, the J gene TRBJ2-2; the match to TRBD2 covers 8 bases. V lost 1 base and J lost 8; bases outside the gene matches: 12. The length of the CDR3 is 17 residues. Germline lookup yields CDR1 MGHRA and CDR2 YSYEKL. CDR3 amino acids: CASSQGLAGFLSGELFF. In DNA, the CDR3 is TGCGCCAGCAGCCAAGGTTTAGCGGGATTTCTTTCGGGGGAGCTGTTTTTT.

V usage is TRBV10-3 and J usage is TRBJ2-7; 10 nucleotides agree with TRBD1. The V gene end was trimmed by 0 bases and the J gene end by 7 bases; junction bases not matched to a gene: 12. Germline V gives CDR1 ENHRY, CDR2 SYGVKD. CDR3 length equals 17 residues. The CDR3 coding sequence is TGTGCCATCAGTGAGTCGATGTTGTCGGACAGGGGGATGGAGCAGTACTTC. It translates to CAISESMLSDRGMEQYF.

This chain links TRBV5-1 with TRBJ2-2, with 7 bases aligning to TRBD2. The germline V gene has CDR1 SGHRS and CDR2 YFSETQ. CDR3 length: 14 amino acids. V was pared by 1 base and J by 6 bases, with 3 bases of the junction left unmatched. CDR3 coding DNA: TGCGCCAGCAGCTTGTTCGCGGGGGCCGGGGAGCTGTTTTTT. Translating gives CASSLFAGAGELFF.

The rearrangement joins TRBV9 to TRBJ2-2, with D possibly TRBD2 on 5 matching bases. The CDR3 sequence is 15 residues long. V dropped 4 bases and J dropped 6 bases, with 16 bases sitting between them. In germline, CDR1 is SGDLS, CDR2 YYNGEE. The CDR3, as DNA: TGTGCCAGCAGCCCGTCGGGGTGGGTGGCCGGGGAGCTGTTTTTT. It encodes CASSPSGWVAGELFF. The full variable domain, its missing parts supplied by reference TRBV9 and TRBJ2-2, is DSGVTQTPKHLITATGQRVTLRCSPRSGDLSVYWYQQSLDQGLQFLIQYYNGEERAKGNILERFSAQQFPDLHSELNLSSLELGDSALYFCASSPSGWVAGELFFGEGSRLTVL.

This chain connects TRBV4-2 to TRBJ1-5; tentatively, D is TRBD1 (6 bases). Trimming shortened V by 2 bases and J by 6 bases, and 17 bases separated the two germline ends. Germline V CDR1 and CDR2: LGHNA, YNFKEQ. The length of the CDR3 is 16 residues. CDR3 loop: CASSQSGGGGFQPQHF. The CDR3 region has the DNA TGTGCCAGCAGCCAAAGCGGAGGGGGAGGGTTTCAGCCCCAGCATTTT.